This T cell receptor beta chain was documented in a study of cytomegalovirus exposure and HLA in healthy donors. Regarding the study as a whole: Apparent HLA restriction characterized most CMV-associated TCR beta chains in a later analysis. Some highly shared sequence variants likely arose as a pipeline artifact. A reported reduction in N-insertions relative to the roughly 710-donor mean was seen in an Asian-associated ancestry cluster in a later analysis.

Primers included in the PCR were 60 Vbeta and 13 Jbeta primers. Measured with immunoSEQ multiplex PCR; TCRdb has only the in-frame clones, and not every one. The top ten clones hold 3% to 3.5% of a sample with 170,000 or so clones, roughly 78% of them seen once. The donors gave bone marrow, and they were healthy. The CDR3 sequence is 14 residues long. V trimming: 1 base; J trimming: 5 bases; junction bases outside the gene matches: 2. Germline V gene data show CDR1 as LNHDA and CDR2 as SQIVND (reference sequence). To note about this clone: Its antigen is still unknown.

This TCR came from a woman aged 35 to 49 in good health and CMV-seronegative. The sample consisted of PBMCs. The chain links TRBV19 to TRBJ1-2; 9 bases are shared with TRBD1. CDR3 in amino acids: CASSIVQGAYGYTF. In DNA, the CDR3 is TGTGCCAGTAGTATAGTACAGGGGGCGTATGGCTACACCTTC. The whole variable domain, remainder taken from reference TRBV19 and TRBJ1-2, is DGGITQSPKYLFRKEGQNVTLSCEQNLNHDAMYWYRQDPGQGLRLIYYSQIVNDFQKGDIAEGYSVSREKKESFPLTVTSAQKNPTAFYLCASSIVQGAYGYTFGSGTRLTVV.